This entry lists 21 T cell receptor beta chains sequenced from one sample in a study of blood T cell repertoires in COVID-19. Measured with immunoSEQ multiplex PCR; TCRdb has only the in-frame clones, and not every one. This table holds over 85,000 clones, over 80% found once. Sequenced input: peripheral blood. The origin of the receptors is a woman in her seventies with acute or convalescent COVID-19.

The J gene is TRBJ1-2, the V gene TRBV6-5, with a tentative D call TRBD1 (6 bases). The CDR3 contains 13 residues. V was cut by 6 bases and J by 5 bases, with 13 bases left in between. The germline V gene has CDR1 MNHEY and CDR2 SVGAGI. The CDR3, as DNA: TGTGCCAGCAGGATTGGACAGAGTTATGGCTACACCTTC. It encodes CASRIGQSYGYTF.

The CDR3: CASSARRGDEKLFF. CDR3 in DNA: TGTGCCAGCAGTGCACGACGGGGGGACGAAAAACTGTTTTTT. The chain joins TRBV27 to TRBJ1-4, with D possibly being TRBD1 (5 bases). Trimming took off 5 bases at V and 8 bases at J, with 15 bases between the two ends. Germline CDR1 reads MNHEY; CDR2 reads SMNVEV (reference sequence). The CDR3 extends over 14 amino acids.

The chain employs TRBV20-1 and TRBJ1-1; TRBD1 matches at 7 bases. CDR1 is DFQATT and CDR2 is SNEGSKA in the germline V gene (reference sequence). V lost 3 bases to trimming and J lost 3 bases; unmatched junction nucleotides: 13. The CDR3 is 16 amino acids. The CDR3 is CSASSGGDRVYTEAFF. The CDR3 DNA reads TGCAGTGCTAGTTCGGGCGGGGACAGAGTATACACTGAAGCTTTCTTT.

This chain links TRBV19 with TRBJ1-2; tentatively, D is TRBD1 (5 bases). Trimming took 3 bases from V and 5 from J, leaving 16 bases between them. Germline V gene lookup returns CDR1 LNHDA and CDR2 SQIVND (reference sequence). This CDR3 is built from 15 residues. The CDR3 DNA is TGTGCCAGTAGTATTGGCCAGGGCAACATGTATGGCTACACCTTC. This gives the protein CASSIGQGNMYGYTF.

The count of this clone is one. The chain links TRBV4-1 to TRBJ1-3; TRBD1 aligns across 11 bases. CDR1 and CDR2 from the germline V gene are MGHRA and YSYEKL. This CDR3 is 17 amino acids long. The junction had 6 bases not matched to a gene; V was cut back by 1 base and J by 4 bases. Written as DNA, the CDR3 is TGCGCCAGCAGCCAAGTCCCGGACAGGGGGCGAGGAAACACCATATATTTT. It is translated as CASSQVPDRGRGNTIYF.

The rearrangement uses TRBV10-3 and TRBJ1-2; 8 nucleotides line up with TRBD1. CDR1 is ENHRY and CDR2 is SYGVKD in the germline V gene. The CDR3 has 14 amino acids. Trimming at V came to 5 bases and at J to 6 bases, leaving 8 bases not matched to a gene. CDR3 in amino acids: CAISSTTGEHGYTF. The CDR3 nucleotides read TGTGCCATCAGTTCCACGACAGGGGAACATGGCTACACCTTC.

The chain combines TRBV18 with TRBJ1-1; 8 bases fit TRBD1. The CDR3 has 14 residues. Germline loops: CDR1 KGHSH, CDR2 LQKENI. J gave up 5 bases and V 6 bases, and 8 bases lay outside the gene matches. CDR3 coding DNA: TGTGCCAGCTCTCATGGACAGGGCTGGACTGAAGCTTTCTTT. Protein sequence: CASSHGQGWTEAFF.

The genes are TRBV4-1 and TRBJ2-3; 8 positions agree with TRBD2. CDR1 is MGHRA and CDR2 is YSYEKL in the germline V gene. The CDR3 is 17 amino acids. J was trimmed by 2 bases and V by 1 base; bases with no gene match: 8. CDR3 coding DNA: TGCGCCAGCAGCCAAGGATGGGGCGGGGGGAACACAGATACGCAGTATTTT. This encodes CASSQGWGGGNTDTQYF.

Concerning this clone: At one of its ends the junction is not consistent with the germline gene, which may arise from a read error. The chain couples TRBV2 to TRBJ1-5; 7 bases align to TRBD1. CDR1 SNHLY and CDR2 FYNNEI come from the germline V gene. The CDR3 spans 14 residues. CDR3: CASTFRDSIQPQHF. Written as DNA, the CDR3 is TGTGCCAGCACCTTCCGGGACAGCATTCAGCCCCAGCATTTT.

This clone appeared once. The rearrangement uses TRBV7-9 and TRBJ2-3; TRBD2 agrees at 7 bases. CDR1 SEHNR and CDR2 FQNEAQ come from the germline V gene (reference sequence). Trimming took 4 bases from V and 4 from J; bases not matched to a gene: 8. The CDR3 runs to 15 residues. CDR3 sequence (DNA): TGTGCCAGCAGCTCCCTTAGCGGGTCCTCAGATACGCAGTATTTT. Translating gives CASSSLSGSSDTQYF. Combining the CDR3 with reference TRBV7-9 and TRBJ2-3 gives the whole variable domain DTGVSQNPRHKITKRGQNVTFRCDPISEHNRLYWYRQTLGQGPEFLTYFQNEAQLEKSRLLSDRFSAERPKGSFSTLEIQRTEQGDSAMYLCASSSLSGSSDTQYFGPGTRLTVL.

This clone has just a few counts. The CDR3 DNA is TGTGCCAGCAGCTTGGGGGGAGGGAGCGGCTATGGCTACACCTTC. Translating gives CASSLGGGSGYGYTF. The J gene is TRBJ1-2, the V gene TRBV5-4, with D unresolved. CDR3 length: 15 amino acids. The germline CDR1 and CDR2 sequences are SGHNT and YYREEE (reference sequence). Trimming removed 0 bases at V and 4 bases at J, with 13 bases between.

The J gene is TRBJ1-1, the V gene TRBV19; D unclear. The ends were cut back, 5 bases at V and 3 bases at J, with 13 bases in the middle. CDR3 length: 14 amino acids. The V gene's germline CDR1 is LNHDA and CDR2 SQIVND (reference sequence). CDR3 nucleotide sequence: TGTGCCAGTAGTTCCTCCCCTCCCTACACTGAAGCTTTCTTT. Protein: CASSSSPPYTEAFF.

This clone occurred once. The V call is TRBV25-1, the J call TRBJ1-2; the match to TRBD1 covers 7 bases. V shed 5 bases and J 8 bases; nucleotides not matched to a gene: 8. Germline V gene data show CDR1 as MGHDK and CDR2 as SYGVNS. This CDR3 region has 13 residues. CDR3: CASSPNRGRGYTF. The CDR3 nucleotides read TGTGCCAGCAGTCCCAACAGGGGTAGGGGCTACACCTTC.

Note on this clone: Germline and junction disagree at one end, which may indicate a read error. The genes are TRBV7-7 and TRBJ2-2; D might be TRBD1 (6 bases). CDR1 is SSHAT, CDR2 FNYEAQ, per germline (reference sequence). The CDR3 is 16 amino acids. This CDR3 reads CASSPPGVDATGELFF. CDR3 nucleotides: TGTGCTAGCAGCCCCCCAGGGGTAGACGCCACCGGGGAGCTGTTTTTT.

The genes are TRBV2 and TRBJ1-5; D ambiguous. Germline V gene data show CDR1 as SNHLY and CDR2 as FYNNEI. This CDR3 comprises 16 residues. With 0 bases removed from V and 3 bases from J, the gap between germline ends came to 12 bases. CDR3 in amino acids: CASSEAVAGLNQPQHF. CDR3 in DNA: TGTGCCAGCAGTGAAGCGGTTGCAGGACTCAATCAGCCCCAGCATTTT.

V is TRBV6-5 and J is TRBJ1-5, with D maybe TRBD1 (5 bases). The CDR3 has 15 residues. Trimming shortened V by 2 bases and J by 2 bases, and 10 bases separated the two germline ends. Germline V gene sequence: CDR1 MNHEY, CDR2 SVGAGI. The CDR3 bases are TGTGCCAGCAGTTACGGGGGGGGAGGCAATCAGCCCCAGCATTTT. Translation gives CASSYGGGGNQPQHF.

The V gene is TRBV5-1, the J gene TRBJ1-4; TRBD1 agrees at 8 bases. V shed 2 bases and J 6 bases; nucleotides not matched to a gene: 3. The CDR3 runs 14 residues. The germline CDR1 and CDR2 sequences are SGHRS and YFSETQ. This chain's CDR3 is CASSFGTGDEKLFF. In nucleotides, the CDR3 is TGCGCCAGCAGCTTCGGGACAGGTGATGAAAAACTGTTTTTT.

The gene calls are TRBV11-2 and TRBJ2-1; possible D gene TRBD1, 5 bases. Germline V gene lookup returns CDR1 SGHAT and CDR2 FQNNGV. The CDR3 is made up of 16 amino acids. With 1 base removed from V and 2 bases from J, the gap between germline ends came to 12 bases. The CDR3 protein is CASSLGRTQTYNEQFF. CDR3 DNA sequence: TGTGCCAGCAGCTTAGGTAGGACACAGACCTACAATGAGCAGTTCTTC.

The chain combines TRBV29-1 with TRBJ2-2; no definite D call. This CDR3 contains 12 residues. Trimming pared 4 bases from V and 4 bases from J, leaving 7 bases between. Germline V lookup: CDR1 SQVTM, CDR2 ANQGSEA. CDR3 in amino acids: CSVVILTGELFF. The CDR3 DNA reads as TGCAGCGTTGTAATCCTCACCGGGGAGCTGTTTTTT.

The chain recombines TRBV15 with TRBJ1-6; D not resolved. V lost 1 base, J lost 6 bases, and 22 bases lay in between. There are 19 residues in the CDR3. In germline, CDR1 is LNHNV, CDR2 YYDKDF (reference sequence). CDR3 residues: CATSRGVGGGAYSNSPLHF. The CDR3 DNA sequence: TGTGCCACCAGCAGAGGTGTAGGAGGTGGAGCATACAGTAATTCACCCCTCCACTTT.

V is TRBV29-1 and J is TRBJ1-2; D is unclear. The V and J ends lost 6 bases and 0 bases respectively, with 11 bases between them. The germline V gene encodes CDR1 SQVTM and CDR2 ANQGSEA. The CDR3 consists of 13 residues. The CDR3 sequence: CSVQTLPNYGYTF. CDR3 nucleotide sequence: TGCAGCGTCCAGACATTACCTAACTATGGCTACACCTTC.